The entry below describes one TCR beta chain. The antigen is unknown. The data are from a study of shared clonotypes between healthy human individuals. Study outcomes and limitations: Researchers sampled blood only, noting tissue repertoires likely differ. Clonotype sharing among donors was thought likely to change with sequencing depth.

Sorted-subset replicate PCRs used roughly 210 ng of genomic DNA. This amount corresponded to about 30,000 T cell genomes. Profiling relied on immunoSEQ multiplex PCR, and the TCRdb table lists in-frame clones only, not all of them. The sample includes some 1,900,000 clones, just under 95% of them seen just once. Naive CD8 cells were CD45RO-negative, positively selected for CCR7, excluding terminally differentiated effector memory CD45RA+ cells. None of the donors, who were healthy HIV-negative adults, had recently had acute infections or vaccinations. V shed 2 bases and J shed 5 bases, with 19 bases lying between them. The CDR3 totals 16 residues. From germline, CDR1 is SGHDT and CDR2 YYEEEE.

The chain uses TRBV5-6 and TRBJ2-5; the D gene is possibly TRBD2 (6 bases). Sequences were obtained from naive CD8+ T cells sorted from blood. This clonotype originated in a man aged 18-30 years in good health. The CDR3 nucleotides read TGTGCCAGCAGCTTTGTTCTGGACTATAGTATGGAGACCCAGTACTTC. Amino acids: CASSFVLDYSMETQYF. Drawing the rest from reference TRBV5-6 and TRBJ2-5, the complete variable domain is DAGVTQSPTHLIKTRGQQVTLRCSPKSGHDTVSWYQQALGQGPQFIFQYYEEEERQRGNFPDRFSGHQFPNYSSELNVNALLLGDSALYLCASSFVLDYSMETQYFGPGTRLLVL.